This paragraph covers one T cell receptor (beta chain) sequence. This specimen belongs to a study of blood T cell repertoires in COVID-19. Data came from immunoSEQ multiplex PCR; TCRdb stores just in-frame clones and leaves some out. The table includes over 250,000 clones, around nine tenths detected once. CDR3 length: 16 amino acids. CDR1 LGHDT and CDR2 YNNKEL come from the germline V gene (reference sequence). After removal of 4 bases from V and 8 bases from J, the junction contained 12 bases not matched to a gene. The clonotype originates from an older woman who had recovered from COVID-19. This chain links TRBV3-1 (or the pseudogene TRBV3-2) with TRBJ1-4; 8 nucleotides line up with TRBD1. The sequenced sample was PBMCs or T cells enriched from blood (not recorded which). DNA for the CDR3: TGTGCCAGCAGCCCCACAGCCGGACAGGGTCTAGAAAAACTGTTTTTT. Amino acid sequence: CASSPTAGQGLEKLFF.